This TCR beta chain was identified during a study of T cells in Graves' hyperthyroidism and ophthalmopathy. Lactation, pregnancy, other autoimmune disease or uncontrolled infection led to exclusion of patients. Fresh peripheral blood, around 9.2 ml of it, supplied the PBMCs. On this clonotype: As yet, its antigen is unknown.

Germline V gene sequence: CDR1 SGDLS, CDR2 YYNGEE. The CDR3 is made up of 15 amino acids. V was trimmed by 0 bases and J by 10 bases, leaving 14 bases between them. Researchers took RNA transcripts and amplified the TCR beta CDR3 regions from them. First-round RT-PCR of the TCR CDR3 relied on the HTBI primer set. In TCRdb, the multiplex PCR reads were re-called with MiXCR into one record per CDR3 protein. Here the sample spans tens of thousands of distinct CDR3 sequences, roughly 50% being singletons. Notes on the study in general: The majority of expanded thyroid clonotypes above 0.001 also appeared in blood. Ophthalmopathy was distinguished from stable hyperthyroidism by 13 V-J signatures.

Sequenced sample: blood. This clonotype was obtained from a woman between 50 and 59 years old with Graves' ophthalmopathy. J is TRBJ1-6 and V is TRBV9; unclear D gene. For the CDR3, the DNA is TGTGCCAGCAGCGTAGGTGGTAGTAATACGTCACCCCTCCACTTT. It encodes CASSVGGSNTSPLHF.